This T cell receptor beta chain was recorded in a study of read filtering for tumor transcriptome and immune sequencing. Overall study: R-ISS stage counts were roughly 8 for I, approximately 15 for II, 6 or 7 for III. TCR-mapped reads were about 4.05 to 10.27 million with IR-seq versus roughly 80 to 1,300 with RNA-seq.

This clonotype was detected ten times or more. The library was built from about 400 ng RNA with molecular barcoded adaptors for alpha/delta and beta/gamma chains. TCRdb reprocessed the reads via MiXCR and lists one record per CDR3 protein. The sample has 50,000 or so distinct CDR3 sequences, over 9% seen once. The germline CDR1 and CDR2 sequences are SGHTA and FQGTGA. V was pared by 6 bases and J by 5 bases, with 17 bases of the junction left unmatched. This CDR3 is built from 20 residues. The sequence derives from a donor aged 40 or older with multiple myeloma. The rearrangement joins TRBV7-3 to TRBJ2-3; 16 positions agree with TRBD2. The sequenced material came from a population of CD138-negative cells sorted from bone marrow. The CDR3 DNA is TGTGCCAGCAGGGCCGGGACTAGCGGGGGGGCCCGGGGAGATGTAGATACGCAGTATTTT. Translation: CASRAGTSGGARGDVDTQYF.